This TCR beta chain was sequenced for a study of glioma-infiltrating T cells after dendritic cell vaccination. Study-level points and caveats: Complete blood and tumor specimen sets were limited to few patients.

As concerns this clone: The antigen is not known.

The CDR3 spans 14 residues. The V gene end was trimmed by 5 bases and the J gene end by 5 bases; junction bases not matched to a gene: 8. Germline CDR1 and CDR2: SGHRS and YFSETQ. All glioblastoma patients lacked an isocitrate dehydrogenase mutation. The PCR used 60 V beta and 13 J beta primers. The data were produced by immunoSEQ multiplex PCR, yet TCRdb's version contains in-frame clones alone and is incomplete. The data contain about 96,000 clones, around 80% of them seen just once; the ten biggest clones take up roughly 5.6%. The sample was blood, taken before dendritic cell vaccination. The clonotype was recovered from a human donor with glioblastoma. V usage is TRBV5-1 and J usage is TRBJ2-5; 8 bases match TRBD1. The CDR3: CASRPGQGWETQYF. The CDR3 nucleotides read TGCGCCAGCAGACCTGGACAGGGCTGGGAGACCCAGTACTTC. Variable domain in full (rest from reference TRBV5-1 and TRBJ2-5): KAGVTQTPRYLIKTRGQQVTLSCSPISGHRSVSWYQQTPGQGLQFLFEYFSETQRNKGNFPGRFSGRQFSNSRSEMNVSTLELGDSALYLCASRPGQGWETQYFGPGTRLLVL.